This T cell receptor beta chain was found in a study of blood T cell repertoires in COVID-19. Across the whole study: Some COVID-19 samples were acute and others convalescent; all came from the United States, Italy and Spain. PBMCs, B-cell-depleted T cells, or T cells provided the cDNA or gDNA that made up the material.

In the original workflow: Scientists estimated how many nucleated cells there were by amplifying reference gene primers. The method was immunoSEQ multiplex PCR; TCRdb's version includes in-frame clones alone and lacks a portion of them. V and J calls and clone size come straight from that table; D and trimming were deduced from the DNA. Of some 170,000 clones listed, nearly 80% were seen once; the top ten hold 26%. V trimming: 6 bases; J trimming: 1 base; junction bases outside the gene matches: 8. The CDR3 is 16 amino acids. The germline gives CDR1 MDHEN, CDR2 SYDVKM. The material sequenced was peripheral blood. The rearrangement uses TRBV28 and TRBJ2-3, with 9 bases fitting TRBD2. This receptor was obtained from a woman in her 70s with acute or convalescent COVID-19. CDR3 in amino acids: CASRRLAGKGTDTQYF. CDR3 in DNA: TGTGCCAGCAGGCGCCTAGCGGGGAAGGGCACAGATACGCAGTATTTT.